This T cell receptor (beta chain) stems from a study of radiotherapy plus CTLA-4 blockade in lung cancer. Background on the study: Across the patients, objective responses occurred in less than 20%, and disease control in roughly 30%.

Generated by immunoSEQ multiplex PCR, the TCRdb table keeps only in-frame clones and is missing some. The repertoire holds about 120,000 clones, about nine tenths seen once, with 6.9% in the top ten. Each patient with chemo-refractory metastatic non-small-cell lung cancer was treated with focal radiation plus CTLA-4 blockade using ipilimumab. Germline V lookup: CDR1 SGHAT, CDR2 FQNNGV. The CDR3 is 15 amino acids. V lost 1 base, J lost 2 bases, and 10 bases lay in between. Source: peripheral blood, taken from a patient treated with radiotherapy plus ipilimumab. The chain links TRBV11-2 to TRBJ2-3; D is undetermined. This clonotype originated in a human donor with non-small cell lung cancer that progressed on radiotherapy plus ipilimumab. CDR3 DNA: TGTGCCAGCAGCTTAGGATTTGCAGACACAGATACGCAGTATTTT. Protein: CASSLGFADTDTQYF.